This entry lists 15 T cell receptor beta chains sequenced from one sample in a study of blood T cell repertoires in COVID-19. Only in-frame clones appear in the TCRdb table, and some are missing; sequencing was by immunoSEQ multiplex PCR. The top ten hold around 5.2% of the sample, which has roughly 86,000 clones, around 87% seen once. Sequenced: peripheral blood. The receptors originated from a man aged 40-49 years with acute or convalescent COVID-19.

The rearrangement joins TRBV5-1 to TRBJ1-6; D is undetermined. Germline CDR1 SGHRS, CDR2 YFSETQ. The CDR3 length is 14 residues. The V gene lost 0 bases and the J gene lost 9 bases, with 10 bases spanning the gap. CDR3 nucleotides: TGCGCCAGCAGCTTGGGGGTCCAGGCTTCACCCCTCCACTTT. The encoded protein is CASSLGVQASPLHF.

The chain is built from TRBV29-1 and TRBJ1-1; D is undetermined. There are 13 residues in the CDR3. The V gene's germline CDR1 is SQVTM and CDR2 ANQGSEA. Trimming pared 8 bases from V and 0 bases from J, leaving 13 bases between. DNA of the CDR3: TGCAGCCCCACAGAACAAATGAACACTGAAGCTTTCTTT. This sequence encodes CSPTEQMNTEAFF.

V and J are TRBV11-3 and TRBJ2-2; unclear D gene. V lost 1 base and J lost 4, with 4 bases in between. Germline V lookup: CDR1 SGHNT, CDR2 YENEEA. The CDR3 consists of 13 residues. The CDR3 DNA follows: TGTGCCAGCAGCTTAGCGGTCACCGGGGAGCTGTTTTTT. It encodes CASSLAVTGELFF.

This chain links TRBV19 with TRBJ1-5; TRBD1 aligns across 8 bases. V shed 6 bases and J 7 bases; nucleotides not matched to a gene: 5. The germline V gene has CDR1 LNHDA and CDR2 SQIVND (reference sequence). The CDR3 runs to 13 residues. DNA of the CDR3: TGTGCCAGTAGCCCGACAGGGGTCCAGCCCCAGCATTTT. Translation: CASSPTGVQPQHF. The complete variable domain, with remaining parts taken from reference TRBV19 and TRBJ1-5, reads DGGITQSPKYLFRKEGQNVTLSCEQNLNHDAMYWYRQDPGQGLRLIYYSQIVNDFQKGDIAEGYSVSREKKESFPLTVTSAQKNPTAFYLCASSPTGVQPQHFGDGTRLSIL.

The chain joins TRBV27 to TRBJ1-5; D is ambiguous. The CDR3 loop spans 13 amino acids. Trimming removed 3 bases at V and 5 bases at J, with 8 bases between. CDR1 and CDR2 (germline): MNHEY, SMNVEV (reference sequence). CDR3 nucleotide sequence: TGTGCCAGCAGTTTTGAGAGATATCAGCCCCAGCATTTT. Residues: CASSFERYQPQHF.

This chain links TRBV2 with TRBJ1-4, with a weak D call TRBD1 (5 bases). The CDR3 has 12 amino acids. Germline V gene sequence: CDR1 SNHLY, CDR2 FYNNEI. V was trimmed by 8 bases and J by 3 bases, leaving 7 bases between them. CDR3 sequence (DNA): TGTGCCAGCGCCAGGGCTAATGAAAAACTGTTTTTT. Its translation: CASARANEKLFF.

V and J are TRBV20-1 and TRBJ2-1; 7 bases align to TRBD2. The CDR3 has 16 amino acids. CDR1 DFQATT and CDR2 SNEGSKA come from the germline V gene (reference sequence). The J segment lost 8 bases and the V segment lost 3 bases, leaving 16 bases of the junction unmatched. DNA of the CDR3: TGCAGTGCTAGTGGGCTAGCCCGGACGGGAGGCGATGAGCAGTTCTTC. Translated, it gives CSASGLARTGGDEQFF.

This rearrangement joins TRBV28 to TRBJ2-7, with 9 bases matching TRBD1. V lost 1 base to trimming and J lost 7 bases; unmatched junction nucleotides: 8. This CDR3 is 15 amino acids long. Germline CDR1 is MDHEN and CDR2 is SYDVKM. The CDR3 nucleotides read TGTGCCAGCAGTTTATCCCAGACAGGGGGTTGGGAGCAGTACTTC. It yields the protein CASSLSQTGGWEQYF.

This clone was found once. This chain joins TRBV7-9 and TRBJ2-7, with a weak D call TRBD2 (5 bases). Germline CDR1 and CDR2: SEHNR and FQNEAQ (reference sequence). The V end was cut by 3 bases, the J end by 6 bases, with 18 bases between. The CDR3 contains 15 residues. The CDR3 nucleotides read TGTGCCAGCAGCTTCCTAACTAGTGTTCCCTCCGAGCAGTACTTC. Translation: CASSFLTSVPSEQYF.

The CDR3 spells CAWSGVTYGDSPLHF. CDR3 DNA sequence: TGTGCCTGGAGTGGTGTAACTTACGGGGATTCACCCCTCCACTTT. This chain uses TRBV30 with TRBJ1-6; D ambiguous. From germline, CDR1 is GTSNPN and CDR2 SVGIG (reference sequence). Trimming pared 1 base from V and 8 bases from J, leaving 15 bases between. The CDR3 has 15 amino acids.

This clone came up once. The gene calls are TRBV5-8 and TRBJ2-2; 7 bases fit TRBD1. The CDR3 extends over 15 amino acids. From germline, CDR1 is SGHTS and CDR2 YDEGEE. After removal of 4 bases from V and 2 bases from J, the junction contained 5 bases not matched to a gene. DNA of the CDR3: TGTGCCAGCAGCGGCGACAGGGCCAACACCGGGGAGCTGTTTTTT. Protein: CASSGDRANTGELFF.

This clone was detected only once. J is TRBJ2-4 and V is TRBV5-4; possible D gene TRBD1, 6 bases. The CDR3 totals 14 residues. The ends were cut back, 4 bases at V and 7 bases at J, with 15 bases in the middle. The V gene's germline CDR1 is SGHNT and CDR2 YYREEE (reference sequence). The CDR3 sequence is CASSPRQDGNIQYF. The CDR3 DNA is TGTGCCAGCAGCCCACGACAGGATGGGAACATTCAGTACTTC.

In DNA form, the CDR3 reads TGCAGCGTCGGACAGGGGAACTACAATGAGCAGTTCTTC. Translating gives CSVGQGNYNEQFF. The J gene is TRBJ2-1, the V gene TRBV29-1; 9 bases fit TRBD1. J lost 3 bases, V lost 6 bases, and 3 bases had no gene match. The CDR3 is 13 residues long. Germline V CDR1 and CDR2: SQVTM, ANQGSEA.

The chain couples TRBV5-4 to TRBJ2-3; the match to TRBD2 covers 11 bases. J lost 3 bases, V lost 3 bases, and 3 bases had no gene match. CDR3 length: 15 amino acids. Germline loops: CDR1 SGHNT, CDR2 YYREEE (reference sequence). The CDR3 DNA follows: TGTGCCAGCAGCTCCGGGACTAGCGGAACAGATACGCAGTATTTT. This codes for CASSSGTSGTDTQYF.

J is TRBJ1-2 and V is TRBV11-2; D not certain. The CDR3 contains 14 residues. The germline CDR1 and CDR2 sequences are SGHAT and FQNNGV. V lost 5 bases and J 3 bases, leaving 13 bases between the germline ends. The CDR3 DNA is TGTGCCAGCAGCCTGGGCCACTTTGACTATGGCTACACCTTC. It translates to CASSLGHFDYGYTF.